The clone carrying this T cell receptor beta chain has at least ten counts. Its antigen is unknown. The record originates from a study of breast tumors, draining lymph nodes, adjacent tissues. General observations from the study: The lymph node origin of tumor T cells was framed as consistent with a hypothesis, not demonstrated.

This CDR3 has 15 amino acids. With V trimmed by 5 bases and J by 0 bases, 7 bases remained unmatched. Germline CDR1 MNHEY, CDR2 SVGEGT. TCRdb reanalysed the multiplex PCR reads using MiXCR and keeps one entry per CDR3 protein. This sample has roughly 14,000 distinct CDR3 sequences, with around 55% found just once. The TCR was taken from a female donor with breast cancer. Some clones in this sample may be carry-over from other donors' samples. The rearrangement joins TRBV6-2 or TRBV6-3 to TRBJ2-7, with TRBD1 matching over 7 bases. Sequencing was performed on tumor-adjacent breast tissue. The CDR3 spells CASSQDRGHSYEQYF. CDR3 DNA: TGTGCCAGCAGTCAAGATAGGGGGCACTCCTACGAGCAGTACTTC.